These 10 T cell receptor beta chains were all obtained from the same sample, sequenced in a study of post-analysis software for immune sequencing data (dated by TCRdb to the mid-2010s). Paper-wide results and their limitations: Patients showed significantly higher frequencies than controls for several TRBV segments, among them TRBV5-6, TRBV5-1 and TRBV20-1.

Their antigens remain unidentified. Receptors were amplified or captured by PCR. Sequencer: Illumina HiSeq 2500. To reduce PCR and sequencing biases, unique molecular identifiers were built into the TCR beta cDNA libraries. Using fastp trimming at Q25 and MiXCR clonotype assembly, TCRdb reanalyzed the public sequencing data and kept in-frame beta chains. When rows share a CDR3 protein, they turn into one entry using the most common DNA and genes. Counted in this sample were about 770,000 distinct CDR3 sequences; around 45% of them appeared once. The ten largest clones represent roughly 4.4% of the sample. Sequenced input: blood. The receptors were sampled from a girl aged 5 to 17 with multiple sclerosis.

In its sample, this clonotype was seen once. The chain recombines TRBV28 with TRBJ2-1; 8 bases are shared with TRBD1. Germline V gives CDR1 MDHEN, CDR2 SYDVKM. Trimming took 10 bases from V and 4 from J; bases not matched to a gene: 21. CDR3 length: 18 amino acids. DNA for the CDR3: TGTGCCATGAAAAGTGAGACAGGGGTTACCCGGCCGTACAATGAGCAGTTCTTC. Amino acid sequence: CAMKSETGVTRPYNEQFF.

CDR3 region: CASSQLTGGNEQFF. The CDR3 DNA reads TGCGCCAGCAGCCAATTGACAGGGGGGAATGAGCAGTTCTTC. The chain recombines TRBV4-3 with TRBJ2-1, with TRBD1 identical over 9 bases. The ends lost 2 bases at V and 7 bases at J; junction bases unmatched: 3. Germline CDR1 LGHNA, CDR2 YSLEER. The CDR3 runs 14 residues.

CDR3 residues: CASSQDEAGHSYNEQFF. Written as DNA, the CDR3 is TGTGCCAGCAGCCAAGATGAGGCGGGCCACTCCTACAATGAGCAGTTCTTC. V usage is TRBV4-2 and J usage is TRBJ2-1; weak D call: TRBD2 (5 bases). This CDR3 is 17 amino acids long. The ends were cut back, 0 bases at V and 0 bases at J, with 12 bases in the middle. Germline values: CDR1 LGHNA, CDR2 YNFKEQ.

The chain is built from TRBV6-1 and TRBJ1-6; D gene uncertain. V gave up 8 bases and J gave up 9 bases, with 23 bases separating them. The germline V gene has CDR1 MNHNS and CDR2 SASEGT. This CDR3 comprises 16 residues. CDR3 residues: CASGWTPLTGVSPLHF. DNA of the CDR3: TGTGCCAGCGGTTGGACGCCCCTGACTGGAGTTTCACCCCTCCACTTT.

This clonotype was recorded a few times. The genes are TRBV27 and TRBJ2-3, with D uncertain. With 1 base removed from V and 3 bases from J, the gap between germline ends came to 8 bases. This CDR3 has 14 residues. CDR1 and CDR2 (germline): MNHEY, SMNVEV (reference sequence). CDR3 sequence (DNA): TGTGCCAGCAGTTTATGGTTGGCGACAGATACGCAGTATTTT. Encoded protein: CASSLWLATDTQYF.

This clonotype was seen a handful of times. V usage is TRBV5-6 and J usage is TRBJ1-2; D is possibly TRBD1 (5 bases). The germline V gene encodes CDR1 SGHDT and CDR2 YYEEEE. CDR3 length equals 14 residues. Trimming shortened V by 1 base and J by 3 bases, and 10 bases separated the two germline ends. CDR3 DNA: TGTGCCAGCAGCTTGTCCTGGGGGGACTATGGCTACACCTTC. Translation gives CASSLSWGDYGYTF.

This clonotype was found a few times. V is TRBV10-3 and J is TRBJ2-7; no clear D gene. Germline CDR1 reads ENHRY; CDR2 reads SYGVKD. The CDR3 runs to 14 residues. Trimming stripped 4 bases from V and 6 bases from J, with 16 bases between. The CDR3 DNA sequence: TGTGCCATCAGTGGAGTAGGGCAGGAAGGCGAGCAGTACTTC. Protein: CAISGVGQEGEQYF.

The rearrangement links TRBV29-1 to TRBJ1-2; maybe TRBD1 (6 bases). Germline loops: CDR1 SQVTM, CDR2 ANQGSEA. Trimming left V 2 bases short and J 5 bases short, with 18 bases between. This CDR3 has 15 amino acids. CDR3 bases: TGCAGCGTTGAAAGCGTTACAGGGACCGAATATGGCTACACCTTC. Translating gives CSVESVTGTEYGYTF.

This clonotype has a handful of counts. The genes are TRBV20-1 and TRBJ1-6, with 9 bases fitting TRBD1. Trimming at V came to 3 bases and at J to 8 bases, leaving 8 bases not matched to a gene. Germline CDR1 reads DFQATT; CDR2 reads SNEGSKA (reference sequence). The CDR3 has 15 amino acids. The CDR3 loop reads CSARPSRDRDSPLHF. CDR3 in DNA: TGCAGTGCTAGGCCGTCCCGGGACAGGGATTCACCCCTCCACTTT.

This chain links TRBV15 with TRBJ2-2, with TRBD1 matching over 7 bases. CDR1 is LNHNV and CDR2 is YYDKDF in the germline V gene (reference sequence). CDR3 length equals 14 residues. Trimming cost V 6 bases and J 5 bases; bases outside gene matches: 6. The DNA of the CDR3 is TGTGCCACCAGAAAAACAGGGGCGACCGGGGAGCTGTTTTTT. This gives the protein CATRKTGATGELFF. Supplemented by reference TRBV15 and TRBJ2-2, the full variable domain reads DAMVIQNPRYQVTQFGKPVTLSCSQTLNHNVMYWYQQKSSQAPKLLFHYYDKDFNNEADTPDNFQSRRPNTSFCFLDIRSPGLGDTAMYLCATRKTGATGELFFGEGSRLTVL.